Listed below are T cell receptor beta chains from one sample, sequenced in a study of CD8 T cells in Susac syndrome. TCRdb fed the immunoSEQ multiplex PCR reads into MiXCR, producing one record per CDR3 protein. The table shows approximately 57,000 distinct CDR3 sequences, with 95% occurring only once. The sequencing input was CD8+ T cells from PBMCs. These receptors all come from a human donor with Susac syndrome. Both conserved end residues are part of each CDR3. D genes are given only for firm matches. The size field is filled for only some rows; it gives once, few, many or a size class.

clone_size j_call d_call v_call cdr3_aa cdr3_nt
NA TRBJ1-2 NA TRBV18 CASSPLTALSGHGYTF TGTGCCAGCTCACCACTGACGGCTCTATCCGGTCATGGCTACACCTTC
NA TRBJ2-5 TRBD2 TRBV29-1 CSADFAGGLETQSF TGCAGCGCGGACTTCGCGGGGGGGCTTGAGACCCAGTCCTTC
NA TRBJ2-3 NA TRBV19 CASSWTATDTQYF TGTGCCAGTAGTTGGACAGCCACAGATACGCAGTATTTT
once TRBJ2-7 TRBD2 TRBV20-1 CSATPGLAGGTYEQYF TGCAGTGCTACCCCGGGACTAGCGGGGGGTACCTACGAGCAGTACTTC
NA TRBJ1-1 TRBD1 TRBV7-3 CASSELPGTGPRTEAFF TGTGCCAGCAGCGAACTACCCGGGACAGGACCGCGGACTGAAGCTTTCTTT
once TRBJ1-1 NA TRBV7-6 CASSVALTRDTEAFF TGTGCCAGCAGCGTCGCTCTTACCAGGGACACTGAAGCTTTCTTT
NA TRBJ2-3 NA TRBV13 CASSPGGADTQYF TGTGCCAGCAGCCCCGGAGGGGCAGATACGCAGTATTTT
NA TRBJ1-5 TRBD1 TRBV2 CASSPDRDDSNQPQHF TGTGCCAGCAGCCCAGACAGGGACGATAGCAATCAGCCCCAGCATTTT
NA TRBJ2-7 TRBD2 TRBV11-2 CASSLEAGGPYEQYF TGTGCCAGCAGCTTAGAAGCGGGGGGGCCATACGAGCAGTACTTC
NA TRBJ2-3 NA TRBV2 CASSENRRKGEDTQYF TGTGCCAGCAGTGAAAATCGTCGCAAGGGGGAAGATACGCAGTATTTT
NA TRBJ2-5 NA TRBV9 CASSVVLGATQYF TGTGCCAGCAGCGTAGTACTAGGTGCGACCCAGTACTTC
NA TRBJ1-2 NA TRBV3-1 CASSQEPRAGRYGYTF TGTGCCAGCAGCCAAGAGCCCAGGGCGGGAAGATATGGCTACACCTTC
NA TRBJ2-7 TRBD1 TRBV5-1 CASSLSGQASYEQYF TGCGCCAGCAGCTTGTCGGGACAGGCCTCCTACGAGCAGTACTTC
NA TRBJ1-2 NA TRBV28 CASSPSYNYGYTF TGTGCCAGCAGTCCCTCCTATAACTATGGCTACACCTTC
NA TRBJ2-7 NA TRBV2 CASFSGVYEQYF TGTGCCAGCTTTTCGGGGGTATACGAGCAGTACTTC
NA TRBJ1-2 NA TRBV9 CASRTGIYGYTF TGTGCCAGCAGGACAGGCATCTATGGCTACACCTTC
NA TRBJ1-2 NA TRBV4-1 CASSHVGPGYGYTF TGCGCCAGCAGCCATGTGGGTCCCGGCTATGGCTACACCTTC
NA TRBJ2-5 TRBD2 TRBV12-3/TRBV12-4 CASSFGSGVETQYF TGTGCCAGCAGTTTTGGTAGCGGGGTAGAGACCCAGTACTTC
NA TRBJ1-1 TRBD1 TRBV9 CASSPRGTGEAFF TGTGCCAGCAGCCCTCGAGGGACAGGTGAAGCTTTCTTT
NA TRBJ1-5 NA TRBV19 CASSYQGHGQPQHF TGTGCCAGTAGTTATCAGGGGCACGGTCAGCCCCAGCATTTT
NA TRBJ2-5 TRBD1 TRBV5-6 CASSSDRGETQYF TGTGCCAGCAGCTCGGACAGGGGGGAGACCCAGTACTTC
NA TRBJ2-1 TRBD2 TRBV15 CATSTRGDYNEQFF TGTGCCACCAGCACGCGGGGGGATTACAATGAGCAGTTCTTC
NA TRBJ1-2 NA TRBV27 CASAPLQIRYGYTF TGTGCCAGCGCTCCCCTCCAGATCCGCTATGGCTACACCTTC
NA TRBJ1-4 NA TRBV2 CAGTRETTNEKLFF TGTGCCGGAACGAGAGAGACAACTAATGAAAAACTGTTTTTT
NA TRBJ1-2 NA TRBV21-1 CASSKDSGNYGYTF TGTGCCAGCAGCAAAGACTCAGGGAACTATGGCTACACCTTC
NA TRBJ2-7 NA TRBV5-1 CASSSAGIYEQYF TGCGCCAGCAGCTCGGCCGGGATCTACGAGCAGTACTTC
NA TRBJ2-5 NA TRBV5-1 CASSLTSPRETQYF TGCGCCAGCAGCTTAACTTCGCCTCGGGAGACCCAGTACTTC
once TRBJ1-2 NA TRBV4-2 CASSHVPGRDPRGYTF TGTGCCAGCAGCCATGTACCTGGCAGGGATCCACGGGGCTACACCTTC
NA TRBJ2-5 NA TRBV6-2/TRBV6-3 CASRLDAGETQYF TGTGCCAGCAGGCTGGACGCCGGGGAGACCCAGTACTTC
NA TRBJ1-1 NA TRBV29-1 CSAPRGRGTEAFF TGCAGCGCCCCGAGGGGCAGAGGAACTGAAGCTTTCTTT
once TRBJ1-2 NA TRBV29-1 CSAESGTYINAF TGCAGCGCGGAATCCGGGACCTACATTAACGCCTTC
NA TRBJ1-1 NA TRBV3-1 CASSQANREAFF TGTGCCAGCAGCCAAGCGAACAGGGAAGCTTTCTTT
NA TRBJ2-1 TRBD1 TRBV4-3 CASSLRDRGNNEQFF TGCGCCAGCAGCCTCCGGGACAGGGGCAACAATGAGCAGTTCTTC
NA TRBJ2-7 TRBD2 TRBV20-1 CSARDPISGGAGYEQYF TGCAGTGCTAGAGACCCGATTAGCGGGGGGGCCGGGTACGAGCAGTACTTC
NA TRBJ1-2 TRBD1 TRBV30 CAWRAQGEYGYTF TGTGCCTGGAGGGCTCAGGGGGAATATGGCTACACCTTC
NA TRBJ1-1 NA TRBV13 CASSLEGGDTEAFF TGTGCCAGCAGCTTAGAGGGGGGGGACACTGAAGCTTTCTTT
once TRBJ1-1 NA TRBV20-1 CSARVSGQVNTEAFF TGCAGTGCTAGAGTTTCGGGGCAGGTGAACACTGAAGCTTTCTTT
once TRBJ1-1 NA TRBV30 CAWKRNTEAFF TGTGCCTGGAAGCGGAACACTGAAGCTTTCTTT
NA TRBJ2-1 NA TRBV20-1 CSASSGTFVSGEQFF TGCAGTGCTAGCTCCGGGACTTTCGTTAGTGGTGAGCAGTTCTTC
NA TRBJ1-4 NA TRBV2 CASSLPGGENEKLFF TGTGCCAGCAGCCTCCCCGGTGGGGAAAATGAAAAACTGTTTTTT
NA TRBJ2-2 NA TRBV19 CASNSGLPAGELFF TGTGCCAGTAACTCCGGACTGCCCGCCGGGGAGCTGTTTTTT
NA TRBJ2-3 NA TRBV6-6 CASSYEGGHTTDTQYF TGTGCCAGCAGTTACGAAGGGGGGCACACTACAGATACGCAGTATTTT
NA TRBJ2-7 TRBD1 TRBV11-2 CASSLGQGSSYEQYF TGTGCCAGCAGCTTAGGACAGGGAAGTTCCTACGAGCAGTACTTC
NA TRBJ1-6 NA TRBV7-3 CASSPSGGSGSPLHF TGTGCCAGCAGCCCATCCGGGGGCAGCGGTTCACCCCTCCACTTT
NA TRBJ2-1 TRBD2 TRBV20-1 CSREIAGGPNEQFF TGCAGTCGAGAAATAGCGGGGGGGCCCAATGAGCAGTTCTTC
NA TRBJ2-2 NA TRBV19 CASSLTEGPLLTGELFF TGTGCCAGTAGTCTCACAGAGGGCCCTCTCCTAACCGGGGAGCTGTTTTTT
NA TRBJ1-1 NA TRBV15 CATSREVNTEAFF TGTGCCACCAGCAGAGAGGTGAACACTGAAGCTTTCTTT
NA TRBJ2-7 TRBD2 TRBV9 CASSPRLAGYEQYF TGTGCCAGCAGCCCTAGACTAGCGGGGTACGAGCAGTACTTC
once TRBJ2-3 NA TRBV4-3 CASSQQFLSTDTQYF TGCGCCAGCAGCCAACAGTTCCTCAGCACAGATACGCAGTATTTT
NA TRBJ1-5 NA TRBV10-3 CAISEFGLSSNQPQHF TGTGCCATCAGTGAGTTCGGGTTGAGTAGCAATCAGCCCCAGCATTTT
NA TRBJ2-3 NA TRBV11-2 CASSLVWGGPLDTQYF TGTGCCAGCAGCTTAGTTTGGGGGGGGCCGTTGGATACGCAGTATTTT
NA TRBJ2-3 NA TRBV7-2 CASSWAPSTDTQYF TGTGCCAGCAGCTGGGCACCTAGCACAGATACGCAGTATTTT
NA TRBJ2-3 NA TRBV20-1 CSGLGSAPHPKILSTDTQYF TGCAGTGGCCTTGGGAGCGCCCCACATCCTAAGATTCTTTCTACAGATACGCAGTATTTT
NA TRBJ1-2 NA TRBV29-1 CSVELDGYTF TGCAGCGTTGAACTGGATGGCTACACCTTC